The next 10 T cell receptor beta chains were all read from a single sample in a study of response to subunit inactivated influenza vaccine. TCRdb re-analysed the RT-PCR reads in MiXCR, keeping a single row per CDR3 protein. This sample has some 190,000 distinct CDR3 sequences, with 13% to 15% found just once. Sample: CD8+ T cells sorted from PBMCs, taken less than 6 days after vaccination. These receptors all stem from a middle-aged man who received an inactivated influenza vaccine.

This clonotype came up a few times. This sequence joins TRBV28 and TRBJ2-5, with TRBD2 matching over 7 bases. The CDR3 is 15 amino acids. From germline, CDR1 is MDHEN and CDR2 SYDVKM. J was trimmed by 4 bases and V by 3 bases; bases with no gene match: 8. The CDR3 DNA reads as TGTGCCAGCAGTTTCGGCGGGGGTATTGGAGAGACCCAGTACTTC. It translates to CASSFGGGIGETQYF. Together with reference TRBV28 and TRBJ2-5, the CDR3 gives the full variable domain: DVKVTQSSRYLVKRTGEKVFLECVQDMDHENMFWYRQDPGLGLRLIYFSYDVKMKEKGDIPEGYSVSREKKERFSLILESASTNQTSMYLCASSFGGGIGETQYFGPGTRLLVL.

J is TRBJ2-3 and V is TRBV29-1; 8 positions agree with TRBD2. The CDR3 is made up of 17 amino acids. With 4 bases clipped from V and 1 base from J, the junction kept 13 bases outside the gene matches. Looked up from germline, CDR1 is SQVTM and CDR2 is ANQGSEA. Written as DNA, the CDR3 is TGCAGCGTTGTTGGCCCCCTGGCGGGGGGAGGCACAGATACGCAGTATTTT. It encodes CSVVGPLAGGGTDTQYF.

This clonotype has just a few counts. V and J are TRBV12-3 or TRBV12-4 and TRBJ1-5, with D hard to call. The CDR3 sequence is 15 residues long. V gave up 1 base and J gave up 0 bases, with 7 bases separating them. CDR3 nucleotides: TGTGCCAGCAGTTTAGGCCGGCCTAGCAATCAGCCCCAGCATTTT. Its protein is CASSLGRPSNQPQHF.

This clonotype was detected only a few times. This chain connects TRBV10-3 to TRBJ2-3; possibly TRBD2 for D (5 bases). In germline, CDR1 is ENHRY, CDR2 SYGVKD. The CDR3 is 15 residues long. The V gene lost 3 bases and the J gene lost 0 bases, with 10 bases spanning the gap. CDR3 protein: CAISDDSASTDTQYF. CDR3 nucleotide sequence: TGTGCCATCAGTGATGATAGCGCTAGCACAGATACGCAGTATTTT.

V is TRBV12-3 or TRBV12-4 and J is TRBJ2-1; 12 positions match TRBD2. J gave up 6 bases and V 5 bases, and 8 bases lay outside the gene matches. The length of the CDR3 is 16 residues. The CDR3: CASSPQGLAGINEQFF. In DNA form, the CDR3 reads TGTGCCAGCAGTCCGCAGGGACTAGCGGGCATCAATGAGCAGTTCTTC.

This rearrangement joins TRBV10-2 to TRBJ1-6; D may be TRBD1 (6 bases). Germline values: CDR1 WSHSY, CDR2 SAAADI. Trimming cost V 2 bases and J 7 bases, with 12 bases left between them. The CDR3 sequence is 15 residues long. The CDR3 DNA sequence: TGCGCCAGCAGTGAGATGCGGGACATAAATTCACCCCTCCACTTT. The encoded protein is CASSEMRDINSPLHF.

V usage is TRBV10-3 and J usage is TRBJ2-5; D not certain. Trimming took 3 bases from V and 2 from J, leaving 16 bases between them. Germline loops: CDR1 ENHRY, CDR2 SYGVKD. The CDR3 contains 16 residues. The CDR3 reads CAISDKYLPLQETQYF. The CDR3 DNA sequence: TGTGCCATCAGTGATAAGTACCTCCCCCTACAAGAGACCCAGTACTTC.

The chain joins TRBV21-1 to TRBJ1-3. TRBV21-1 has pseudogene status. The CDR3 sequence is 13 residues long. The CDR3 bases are TGTGCCAGCAGCCCTGACGGTGAAAACACCATATATTTT. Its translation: CASSPDGENTIYF.

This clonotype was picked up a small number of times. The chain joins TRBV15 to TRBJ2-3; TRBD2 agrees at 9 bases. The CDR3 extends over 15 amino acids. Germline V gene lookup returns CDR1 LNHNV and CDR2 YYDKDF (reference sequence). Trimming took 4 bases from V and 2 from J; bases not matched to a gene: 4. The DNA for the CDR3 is TGTGCCACCAGCACCCTAGCGGGGACCACAGATACGCAGTATTTT. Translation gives CATSTLAGTTDTQYF.

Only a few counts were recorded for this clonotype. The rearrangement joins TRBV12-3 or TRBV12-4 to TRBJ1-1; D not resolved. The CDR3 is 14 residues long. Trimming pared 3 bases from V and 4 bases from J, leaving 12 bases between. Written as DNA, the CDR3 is TGTGCCAGCAGTTTTCTCGGGGAACTCACTGAAGCTTTCTTT. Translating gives CASSFLGELTEAFF.